This is a list of T cell receptor beta chains from one sample in a study of cytomegalovirus exposure and HLA in healthy donors. Produced via immunoSEQ multiplex PCR; TCRdb's table is partial and in-frame only. Found here are some 160,000 clones, over 60% of them singletons; the top ten hold under 2%. The sample was PBMCs. The receptors shown here come from a woman between 35 and 50 years old in good health and CMV-seronegative. The CDR3 runs from the conserved cysteine through the conserved F or W. The D gene is left open where the match is weak. The size entry is marked missing in some rows and otherwise reads once, few, many or a size class.

TRBD1 | - | TRBJ1-2 | TRBV4-2 | CASSQQDRGFGYTF | TGTGCCAGCAGCCAACAGGACAGGGGATTTGGCTACACCTTC
- | - | TRBJ1-1 | TRBV18 | CASSPPGRGGMNTEAFF | TGTGCCAGCTCACCCCCGGGACGAGGGGGAATGAACACTGAAGCTTTCTTT
- | few | TRBJ1-1 | TRBV30 | CAWSLTGNTEAFF | TGTGCCTGGAGTTTGACGGGGAACACTGAAGCTTTCTTT
- | - | TRBJ2-7 | TRBV10-3 | CAISQGLGYEQYF | TGTGCCATCAGTCAGGGTTTGGGGTACGAGCAGTACTTC
- | - | TRBJ1-2 | TRBV6-5 | CASSYAADGYGYTF | TGTGCCAGCAGTTACGCAGCGGACGGCTATGGCTACACCTTC
TRBD1 | - | TRBJ1-1 | TRBV27 | CASSLNPAGGWGEAFF | TGTGCCAGCAGTCTGAACCCTGCAGGGGGCTGGGGTGAAGCTTTCTTT
- | few | TRBJ1-5 | TRBV27 | CASSTGWGYQPQHF | TGTGCCAGCAGTACAGGGTGGGGGTACCAGCCCCAGCATTTT
TRBD1 | - | TRBJ1-2 | TRBV5-1 | CASARPGQGHRGYTF | TGCGCCAGCGCCCGCCCCGGACAGGGTCATAGGGGCTACACCTTC
- | - | TRBJ2-3 | TRBV30 | CAWSKGQTDTQYF | TGTGCCTGGAGTAAAGGACAGACAGATACGCAGTATTTT
- | few | TRBJ1-5 | TRBV6-6 | CASARGFNQPQHF | TGTGCCAGCGCAAGGGGATTCAATCAGCCCCAGCATTTT
- | - | TRBJ2-1 | TRBV19 | CASSRLEGAGLYNEQFF | TGTGCCAGTAGTAGGCTTGAAGGGGCCGGTCTGTACAATGAGCAGTTCTTC
TRBD1 | - | TRBJ1-5 | TRBV5-6 | CASAQGAGGQPQHF | TGTGCCAGCGCGCAGGGGGCTGGGGGCCAGCCCCAGCATTTT
- | - | TRBJ2-1 | TRBV21-1 | CASSKGLHLSYNEQFF | TGTGCCAGCAGCAAAGGGCTCCACCTCTCCTACAATGAGCAGTTCTTC
TRBD2 | - | TRBJ2-7 | TRBV2 | CANLLAGDPVQYF | TGTGCCAACCTACTAGCGGGAGATCCGGTGCAGTACTTC
- | - | TRBJ2-1 | TRBV5-1 | CASSSLPGDYNEQFF | TGCGCCAGCAGCTCTTTACCAGGTGACTACAATGAGCAGTTCTTC
- | few | TRBJ2-7 | TRBV6-1 | CASNQQDPYEQYF | TGTGCCAGCAATCAACAGGACCCTTACGAGCAGTACTTC
- | - | TRBJ1-3 | TRBV30 | CAWRNSGNTIYF | TGTGCCTGGAGAAATAGTGGAAACACCATATATTTT
TRBD1 | - | TRBJ1-2 | TRBV19 | CASTHRGYGYTF | TGTGCCAGTACCCACAGGGGCTATGGCTACACCTTC
TRBD1 | - | TRBJ1-5 | TRBV7-2 | CASSLEGGGGGQPQHF | TGTGCCAGCAGCTTAGAAGGAGGGGGCGGTGGTCAGCCCCAGCATTTT
- | - | TRBJ1-1 | TRBV2 | CASGEFGREAFF | TGTGCCAGCGGAGAATTCGGCCGAGAAGCTTTCTTT
- | - | TRBJ2-5 | TRBV18 | CASSPGLGETQYF | TGTGCCAGCTCACCAGGACTCGGAGAGACCCAGTACTTC
- | few | TRBJ1-1 | TRBV27 | CASRVAGGLNTEAFF | TGTGCCAGCAGGGTTGCGGGGGGCTTGAACACTGAAGCTTTCTTT
- | - | TRBJ2-1 | TRBV20-1 | CSAPRGNEQFF | TGCAGTGCTCCAAGAGGAAATGAGCAGTTCTTC
- | - | TRBJ1-3 | TRBV2 | CASQDTGSGNTIYF | TGTGCCAGCCAGGACACTGGCTCTGGAAACACCATATATTTT
- | - | TRBJ1-3 | TRBV5-1 | CASSLALTGSGNTIYF | TGCGCCAGCAGCTTGGCCCTCACCGGCTCTGGAAACACCATATATTTT
TRBD1 | - | TRBJ2-7 | TRBV6-5 | CASSYSVQGVSNEQYF | TGTGCCAGCAGTTACTCGGTACAGGGGGTATCTAACGAGCAGTACTTC
TRBD1 | - | TRBJ2-6 | TRBV5-4 | CASSSRTGTPSGANVLTF | TGTGCCAGCAGCTCCCGGACAGGGACCCCCTCTGGGGCCAACGTCCTGACTTTC
TRBD2 | - | TRBJ2-3 | TRBV29-1 | CSVALRAGDGTDTQYF | TGCAGCGTTGCCCTCCGAGCGGGGGATGGTACAGATACGCAGTATTTT
- | - | TRBJ1-2 | TRBV7-9 | CSSTREIGHTF | TGTTCCTCGACGAGGGAGATTGGCCACACCTTC
TRBD1 | - | TRBJ2-2 | TRBV7-9 | CASSTGTGYTGELFF | TGTGCCAGCAGCACTGGGACAGGGTACACCGGGGAGCTGTTTTTT
- | - | TRBJ1-1 | TRBV29-1 | CSVREGTNTEAFF | TGCAGCGTTAGGGAGGGGACCAACACTGAAGCTTTCTTT
- | - | TRBJ1-1 | TRBV5-1 | CASSTQEPTNTEAFF | TGCGCCAGCAGCACACAGGAGCCGACCAACACTGAAGCTTTCTTT
- | - | TRBJ1-2 | TRBV9 | CASSPSQIRGYTF | TGTGCCAGCAGCCCTAGCCAGATTCGAGGCTACACCTTC
- | once | TRBJ1-2 | TRBV21-1 | CASSKEGRGESRVSYGYTF | TGTGCCAGCAGCAAAGAGGGCAGGGGGGAATCCCGAGTTTCCTATGGCTACACCTTC
TRBD2 | - | TRBJ2-3 | TRBV30 | CAWSSPSGIPADTQYF | TGTGCCTGGAGTTCCCCTAGCGGGATCCCAGCAGATACGCAGTATTTT
- | - | TRBJ1-5 | TRBV6-4 | CASSDSWGGECNQPQHF | TGTGCCAGCAGTGACTCCTGGGGAGGGGAATGCAATCAGCCCCAGCATTTT
TRBD2 | - | TRBJ2-3 | TRBV5-1 | CASSPLAGGQSNTQYF | TGCGCCAGCAGCCCATTAGCGGGAGGGCAGTCTAATACGCAGTATTTT
TRBD1 | - | TRBJ1-1 | TRBV25-1 | CASTRGQGIRSGEAFF | TGTGCCAGCACGCGGGGACAGGGGATTAGATCGGGTGAAGCTTTCTTT
TRBD1 | - | TRBJ1-1 | TRBV5-4 | CAIQGENTEAFF | TGTGCCATACAGGGGGAAAACACTGAAGCTTTCTTT
TRBD2 | - | TRBJ2-3 | TRBV5-1 | CASSQSGKSDTQYF | TGCGCCAGCAGCCAGAGCGGGAAATCGGATACGCAGTATTTT
- | - | TRBJ2-2 | TRBV27 | CASKRGSGYTGELFF | TGTGCTAGCAAAAGAGGGTCTGGGTACACCGGGGAGCTGTTTTTT
- | - | TRBJ1-2 | TRBV27 | CASRVPGGGYTF | TGTGCCAGCAGGGTTCCCGGGGGAGGCTACACCTTC
- | - | TRBJ2-7 | TRBV5-1 | CASSLEVAAYEQYF | TGCGCCAGCAGCTTGGAGGTCGCGGCCTACGAGCAGTACTTC
TRBD2 | - | TRBJ2-3 | TRBV2 | CASSAPAGEADTQYF | TGTGCCAGCAGTGCCCCGGCGGGAGAAGCAGATACGCAGTATTTT
- | - | TRBJ2-1 | TRBV2 | CASTLEGGYNEQFF | TGTGCCAGCACTCTAGAGGGGGGGTACAATGAGCAGTTCTTC
- | - | TRBJ2-1 | TRBV5-1 | CASSFGGSGSEQFF | TGCGCCAGCAGCTTTGGTGGTTCTGGGAGTGAGCAGTTCTTC
- | - | TRBJ2-7 | TRBV13 | CASSRGLAGYEQYF | TGTGCCAGCAGCAGGGGGCTAGCGGGCTACGAGCAGTACTTC